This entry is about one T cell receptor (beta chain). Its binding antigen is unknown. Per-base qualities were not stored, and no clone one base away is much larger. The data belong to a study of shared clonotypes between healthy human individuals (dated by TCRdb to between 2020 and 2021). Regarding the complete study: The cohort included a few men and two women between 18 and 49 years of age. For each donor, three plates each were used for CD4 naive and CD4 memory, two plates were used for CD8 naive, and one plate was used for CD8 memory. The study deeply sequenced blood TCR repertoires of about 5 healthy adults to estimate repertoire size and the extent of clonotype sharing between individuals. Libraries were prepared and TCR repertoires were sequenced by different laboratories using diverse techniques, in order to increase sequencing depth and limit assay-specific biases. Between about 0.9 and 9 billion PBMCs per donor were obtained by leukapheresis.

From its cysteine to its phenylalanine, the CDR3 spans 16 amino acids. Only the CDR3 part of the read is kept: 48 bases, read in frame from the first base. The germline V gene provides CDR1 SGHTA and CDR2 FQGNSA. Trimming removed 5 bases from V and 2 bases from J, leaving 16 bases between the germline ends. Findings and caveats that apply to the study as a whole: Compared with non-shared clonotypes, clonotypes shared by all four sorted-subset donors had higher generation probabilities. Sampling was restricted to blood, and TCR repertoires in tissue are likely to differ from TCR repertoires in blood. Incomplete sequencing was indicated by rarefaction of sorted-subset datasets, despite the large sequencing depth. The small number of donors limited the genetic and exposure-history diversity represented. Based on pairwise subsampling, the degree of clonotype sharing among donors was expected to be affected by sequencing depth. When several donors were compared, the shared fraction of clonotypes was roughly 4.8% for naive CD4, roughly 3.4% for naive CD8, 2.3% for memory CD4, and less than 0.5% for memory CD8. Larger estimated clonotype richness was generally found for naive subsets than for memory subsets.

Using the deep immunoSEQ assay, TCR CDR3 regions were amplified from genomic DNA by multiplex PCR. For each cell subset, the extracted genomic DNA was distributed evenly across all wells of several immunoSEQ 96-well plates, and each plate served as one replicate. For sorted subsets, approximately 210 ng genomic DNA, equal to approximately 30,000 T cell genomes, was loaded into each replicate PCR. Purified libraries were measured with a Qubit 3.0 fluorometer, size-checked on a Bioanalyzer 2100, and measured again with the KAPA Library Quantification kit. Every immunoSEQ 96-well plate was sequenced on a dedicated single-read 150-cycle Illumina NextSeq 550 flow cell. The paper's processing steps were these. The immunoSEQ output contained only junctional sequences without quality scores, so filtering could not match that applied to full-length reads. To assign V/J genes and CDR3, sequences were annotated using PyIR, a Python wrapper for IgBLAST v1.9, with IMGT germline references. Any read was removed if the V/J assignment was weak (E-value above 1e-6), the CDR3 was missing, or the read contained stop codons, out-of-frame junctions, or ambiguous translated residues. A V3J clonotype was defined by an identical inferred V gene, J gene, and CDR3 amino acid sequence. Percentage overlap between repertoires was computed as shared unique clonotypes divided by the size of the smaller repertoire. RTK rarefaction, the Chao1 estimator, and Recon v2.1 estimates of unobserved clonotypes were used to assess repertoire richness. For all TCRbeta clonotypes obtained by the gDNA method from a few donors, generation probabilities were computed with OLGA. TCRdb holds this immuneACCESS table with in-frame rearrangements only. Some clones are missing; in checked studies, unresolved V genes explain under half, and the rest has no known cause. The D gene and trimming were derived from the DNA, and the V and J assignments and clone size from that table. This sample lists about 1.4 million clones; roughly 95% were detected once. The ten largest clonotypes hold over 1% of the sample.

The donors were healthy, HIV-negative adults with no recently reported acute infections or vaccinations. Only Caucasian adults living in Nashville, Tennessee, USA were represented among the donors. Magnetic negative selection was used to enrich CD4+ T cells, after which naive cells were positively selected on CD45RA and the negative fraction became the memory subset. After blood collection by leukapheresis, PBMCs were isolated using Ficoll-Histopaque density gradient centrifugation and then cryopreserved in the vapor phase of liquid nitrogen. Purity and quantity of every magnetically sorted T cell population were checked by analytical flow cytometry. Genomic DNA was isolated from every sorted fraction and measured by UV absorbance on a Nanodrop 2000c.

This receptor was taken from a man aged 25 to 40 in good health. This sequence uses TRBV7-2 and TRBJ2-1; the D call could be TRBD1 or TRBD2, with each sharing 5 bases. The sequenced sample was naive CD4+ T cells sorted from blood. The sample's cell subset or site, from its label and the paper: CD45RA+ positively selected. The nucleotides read TGTGCCAGCAGCGAATCCGGGACGCGTACCTACAATGAGCAGTTCTTC. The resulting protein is CASSESGTRTYNEQFF.